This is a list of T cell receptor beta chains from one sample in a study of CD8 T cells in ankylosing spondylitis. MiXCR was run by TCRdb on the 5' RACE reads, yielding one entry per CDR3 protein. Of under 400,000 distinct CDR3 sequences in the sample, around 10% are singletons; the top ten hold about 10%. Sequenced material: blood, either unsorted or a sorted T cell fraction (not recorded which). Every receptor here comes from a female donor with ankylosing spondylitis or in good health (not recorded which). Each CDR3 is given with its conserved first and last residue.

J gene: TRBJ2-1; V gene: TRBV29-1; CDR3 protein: CSGGGTSGLRFYNEQFF
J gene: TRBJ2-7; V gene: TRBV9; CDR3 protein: CASSALLTGSFSEQYF
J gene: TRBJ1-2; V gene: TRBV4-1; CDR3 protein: CASSSREGRGYTF
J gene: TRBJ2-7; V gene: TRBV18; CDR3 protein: CASSRDRVEQYF
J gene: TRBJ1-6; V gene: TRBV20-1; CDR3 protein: CSAWDNNSPLHF
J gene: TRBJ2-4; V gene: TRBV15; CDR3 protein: CATSRAIQALGQKKNIQYF
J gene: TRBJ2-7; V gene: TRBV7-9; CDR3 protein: CASSQTGQGVEQYF
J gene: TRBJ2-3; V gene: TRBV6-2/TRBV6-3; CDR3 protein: CASIIGWDTQYF
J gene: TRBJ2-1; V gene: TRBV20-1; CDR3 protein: CSARGTSGKGEQFF
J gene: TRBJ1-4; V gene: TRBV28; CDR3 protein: CASSPLRQGARIVRLFF
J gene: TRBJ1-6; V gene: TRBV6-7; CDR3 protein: CASSYSRRADGPLHF
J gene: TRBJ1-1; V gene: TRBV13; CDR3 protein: CASSPPGRSNTEAFF
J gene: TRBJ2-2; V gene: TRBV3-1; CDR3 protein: CASSHPGRAQGGELFF
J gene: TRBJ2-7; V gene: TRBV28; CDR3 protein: CASSLNGYEQYF
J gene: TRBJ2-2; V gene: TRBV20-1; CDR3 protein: CSASRPDRTYTGELFF
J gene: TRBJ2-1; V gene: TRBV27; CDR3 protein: CASSPLSSGRYNEQFF
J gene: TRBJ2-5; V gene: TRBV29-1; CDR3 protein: CSALQGQETQYF
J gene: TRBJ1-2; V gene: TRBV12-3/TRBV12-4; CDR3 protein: CASSSGRPYGYTF
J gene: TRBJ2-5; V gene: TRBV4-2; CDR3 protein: CASSQDGGEGGETQYF
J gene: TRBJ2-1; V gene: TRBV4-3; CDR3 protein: CASSQNRGMGEQFF
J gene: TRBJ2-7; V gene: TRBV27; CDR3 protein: CASSFRTGATYEQYF
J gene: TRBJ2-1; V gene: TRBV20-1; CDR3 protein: CSARTPDRGLGNEQFF
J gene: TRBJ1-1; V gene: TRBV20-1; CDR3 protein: CSASIQGLAKNTEAFF
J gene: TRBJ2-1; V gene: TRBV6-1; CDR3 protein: CAVFRGFYNEQFF
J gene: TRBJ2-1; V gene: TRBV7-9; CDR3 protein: CASSLQGGPHEQFF
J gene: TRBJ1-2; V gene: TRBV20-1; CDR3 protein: CSAETGGNYGYTF
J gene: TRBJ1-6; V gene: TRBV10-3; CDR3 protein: CAISPREGRESPLHF
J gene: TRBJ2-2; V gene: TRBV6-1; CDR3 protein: CASSDGTVGNTGELFF
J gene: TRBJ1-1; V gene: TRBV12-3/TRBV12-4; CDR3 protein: CASSHPGRNTEAFF
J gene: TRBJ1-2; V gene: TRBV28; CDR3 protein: CASRRDGIDGYTF
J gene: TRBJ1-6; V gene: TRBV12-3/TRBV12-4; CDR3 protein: CASSLSSNDSPLHF
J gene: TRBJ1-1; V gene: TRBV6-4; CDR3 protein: CASSDSGGVGTEAFF
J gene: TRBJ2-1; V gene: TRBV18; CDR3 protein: CASSQARGHNEQFF
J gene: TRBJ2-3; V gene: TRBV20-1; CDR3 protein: CSARERDRSTDTQYF
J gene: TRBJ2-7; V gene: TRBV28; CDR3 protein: CASSLFGVYEQYF
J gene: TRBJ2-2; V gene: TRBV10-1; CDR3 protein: CASSKSGLAGPLTGELFF
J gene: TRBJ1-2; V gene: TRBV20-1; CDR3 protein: CSAPYIGTAFYGYTF
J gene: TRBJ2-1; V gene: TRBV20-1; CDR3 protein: CSARGPWLAGYEQFF
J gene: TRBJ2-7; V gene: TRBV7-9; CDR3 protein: CASSPWGLVAYEQYF
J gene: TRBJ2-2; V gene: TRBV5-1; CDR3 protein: CASSFLTGPGTGELFF
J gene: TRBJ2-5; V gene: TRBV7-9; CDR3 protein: CASTFSGSPQETQYF